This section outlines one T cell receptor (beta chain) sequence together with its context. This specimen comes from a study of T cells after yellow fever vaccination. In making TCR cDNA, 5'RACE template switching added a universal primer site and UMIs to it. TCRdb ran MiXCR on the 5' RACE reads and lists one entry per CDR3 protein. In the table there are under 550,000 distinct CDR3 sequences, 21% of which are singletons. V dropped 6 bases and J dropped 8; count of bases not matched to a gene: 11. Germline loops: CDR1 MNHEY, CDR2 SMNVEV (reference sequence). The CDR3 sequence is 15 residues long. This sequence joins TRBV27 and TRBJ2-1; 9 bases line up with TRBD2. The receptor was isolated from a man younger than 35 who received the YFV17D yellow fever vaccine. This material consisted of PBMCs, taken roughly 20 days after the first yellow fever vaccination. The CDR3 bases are TGTGCCAGCAGCACGCCGGGACTAGCATTGGATGAGCAGTTCTTC. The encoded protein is CASSTPGLALDEQFF.